What follows describes a single T cell receptor beta chain. The antigen is undetermined. The data were obtained in a study of a mutant IDH1 vaccine in newly diagnosed glioma. In the study overall: Vaccines began 4-6 weeks after radiotherapy alone, or with temozolomide cycles.

The time point here: week 35, safety follow-up. Mutant IDH1 20-mer peptide, at 300 ug, made up each vaccine dose, with topical imiquimod. Patients underwent eight vaccinations, which took place in weeks 1, 3, 5, 7, 11, 15, 19 and 23. Donors' newly diagnosed IDH1-mutant WHO grade 3 or 4 astrocytomas lacked nuclear ATRX. This CDR3 spans 15 amino acids. Germline lookup yields CDR1 MNHEY and CDR2 SMNVEV (reference sequence). V was cut by 4 bases and J by 2 bases, with 15 bases left in between. Some clones are missing from TCRdb's copy, which holds only in-frame ones; the method was immunoSEQ multiplex PCR. The profile covers 45,000 to 50,000 clones, with about 88% appearing a single time and more than 5.5% taken by the ten largest.

The TCR comes from a woman in her 40s with glioma. This rearrangement joins TRBV27 to TRBJ2-7, with D unclear. This sample comprised PBMCs, obtained from a glioma patient whose treatment included an IDH1 peptide vaccine. The CDR3 region is CASSSFHFDTYEQYF. In DNA form, the CDR3 reads TGTGCCAGCAGTTCCTTCCACTTCGACACCTACGAGCAGTACTTC.